This entry lists 21 T cell receptor beta chains sequenced from one sample in a study of identical twins. MiXCR was run by TCRdb on the 5' RACE reads, yielding one entry per CDR3 protein. The data contain 570,000 or so distinct CDR3 sequences, roughly 9.9% of them seen just once; the ten biggest clones take up 2.5% to 3%. These records were also assigned to another study, of yellow fever vaccine responses in identical twins.

Sequencing was done on a sample of PBMCs. These receptors came from a woman aged 18 to 35 in good health.

This clonotype has a handful of counts. The V gene is TRBV5-6, the J gene TRBJ2-7, with TRBD1 matching over 8 bases. This CDR3 comprises 15 residues. Germline CDR1 SGHDT, CDR2 YYEEEE. With 1 base clipped from V and 3 bases from J, the junction kept 6 bases outside the gene matches. The CDR3 DNA sequence: TGTGCCAGCAGCTTGATGGGACAGGTCAACTACGAGCAGTACTTC. It yields the protein CASSLMGQVNYEQYF.

There are a few counts of this clonotype. The chain is built from TRBV20-1 and TRBJ2-1, with TRBD2 matching over 11 bases. The CDR3 has 17 residues. CDR1 is DFQATT, CDR2 SNEGSKA, per germline (reference sequence). V was clipped by 3 bases and J by 0 bases; unmatched bases: 7. CDR3 region: CSARTSGAKSSYNEQFF. CDR3 bases: TGCAGTGCTAGGACTAGCGGGGCCAAAAGCTCCTACAATGAGCAGTTCTTC.

In its sample, this clonotype was seen many times. This chain links TRBV27 with TRBJ2-7; 7 bases match TRBD1. Looked up from germline, CDR1 is MNHEY and CDR2 is SMNVEV (reference sequence). This CDR3 spans 14 amino acids. With 6 bases clipped from V and 4 bases from J, the junction kept 9 bases outside the gene matches. CDR3 coding DNA: TGTGCCAGCAGCACGACAGGGTCGTTTTACGAGCAGTACTTC. This translates into CASSTTGSFYEQYF.

The rearrangement uses TRBV12-3 or TRBV12-4 and TRBJ1-3; tentatively, D is TRBD1 (6 bases). The CDR3 runs to 14 residues. V shed 3 bases and J shed 2 bases, with 8 bases lying between them. CDR3 amino acids: CASSFAGAGNTIYF. CDR3 coding DNA: TGTGCCAGCAGTTTTGCAGGGGCTGGAAACACCATATATTTT.

This clonotype has a count of ten or more. This chain links TRBV5-1 with TRBJ2-1; 13 bases are a match to TRBD2. The CDR3 extends over 14 amino acids. Germline V lookup: CDR1 SGHRS, CDR2 YFSETQ. Trimming at V came to 0 bases and at J to 11 bases, leaving 2 bases not matched to a gene. CDR3 DNA: TGCGCCAGCAGCTTGGAAGGGACTAGCGGGAAGCAGTTCTTC. Amino acids: CASSLEGTSGKQFF. The entire variable domain, with the rest obtained from reference TRBV5-1 and TRBJ2-1, is as follows: KAGVTQTPRYLIKTRGQQVTLSCSPISGHRSVSWYQQTPGQGLQFLFEYFSETQRNKGNFPGRFSGRQFSNSRSEMNVSTLELGDSALYLCASSLEGTSGKQFFGPGTRLTVL.

Only a few counts were recorded for this clonotype. This chain connects TRBV9 to TRBJ1-6; TRBD1 agrees at 8 bases. V lost 2 bases and J lost 6; bases outside the gene matches: 7. CDR1 and CDR2 (germline): SGDLS, YYNGEE. The CDR3 loop spans 16 amino acids. CDR3 in DNA: TGTGCCAGCAGCGTCGGACAGGGTGTATCTAATTCACCCCTCCACTTT. Protein: CASSVGQGVSNSPLHF.

This clonotype was counted only a few times. The chain uses TRBV27 and TRBJ2-7; 11 positions agree with TRBD1. The V gene end was trimmed by 6 bases and the J gene end by 5 bases; junction bases not matched to a gene: 6. From germline, CDR1 is MNHEY and CDR2 SMNVEV (reference sequence). The length of the CDR3 is 14 residues. CDR3 nucleotide sequence: TGTGCCAGCAGGCGGACAGGGGGCGGGAACGAGCAGTACTTC. Its translation is CASRRTGGGNEQYF.

The chain has TRBV20-1 and TRBJ2-3; no clear D. The ends were cut back, 1 base at V and 5 bases at J, with 7 bases in the middle. The CDR3 covers 12 residues. Germline-derived CDR1 and CDR2 are DFQATT and SNEGSKA (reference sequence). The chain's CDR3 is CSARVYLDTQYF. CDR3 DNA sequence: TGCAGTGCTAGAGTATATTTAGATACGCAGTATTTT.

The genes are TRBV20-1 and TRBJ2-4, with D possibly matching TRBD2 (6 bases). Germline CDR1 DFQATT, CDR2 SNEGSKA (reference sequence). The CDR3 is 16 residues long. The V end lost 3 bases, the J end lost 1 base, and 16 bases lay between the germline ends. The CDR3 here is CSASPRGLTAKNIQYF. CDR3 nucleotides: TGCAGTGCTAGCCCAAGGGGACTTACCGCCAAAAACATTCAGTACTTC.

CDR3 sequence (DNA): TGTGCCAGTAGTATCAGGGGACCTCAATACGAGCAGTACTTC. Its protein product is CASSIRGPQYEQYF. J is TRBJ2-7 and V is TRBV19; perhaps TRBD1 as D (6 bases). V lost 3 bases, J lost 4 bases, and 13 bases lay in between. This CDR3 is 14 amino acids long. Germline V lookup: CDR1 LNHDA, CDR2 SQIVND (reference sequence).

A remark on this clonotype: A clone one base away is much larger, so this may be a read error. The chain uses TRBV4-1 and TRBJ2-5; the D gene is possibly TRBD1 (6 bases). CDR3 length: 14 amino acids. Germline-derived CDR1 and CDR2 are MGHRA and YSYEKL. V gave up 1 base and J gave up 1 base, with 7 bases separating them. The CDR3 nucleotides are TGCGCCAGCAGCCAAGGGACAGTCCAAGAGACCCAGTACTTC. Translation gives CASSQGTVQETQYF.

The chain links TRBV30 to TRBJ2-3; unclear D gene. V shed 6 bases and J shed 2 bases, with 12 bases lying between them. Germline V CDR1 and CDR2: GTSNPN, SVGIG (reference sequence). The CDR3 has 13 amino acids. CDR3 coding DNA: TGTGCCTGCAGTTTTCTGATCACAGATACGCAGTATTTT. Encoded protein: CACSFLITDTQYF.

This clonotype was picked up many times. The chain employs TRBV20-1 and TRBJ2-5, with 10 bases aligning to TRBD2. The CDR3 totals 16 residues. The V and J ends lost 3 bases and 1 base, in that order; junction bases with no gene match: 8. Germline loops: CDR1 DFQATT, CDR2 SNEGSKA (reference sequence). The CDR3 DNA follows: TGCAGTGCTAGCAGACTAGCGGGTAGCCTCCAAGAGACCCAGTACTTC. Translated: CSASRLAGSLQETQYF.

This clonotype was recorded many times. The genes are TRBV12-3 or TRBV12-4 and TRBJ2-7, with no clear D. V lost 0 bases to trimming and J lost 7 bases, with 10 bases between them. The CDR3 length is 13 residues. The CDR3 coding sequence is TGTGCCAGCAGTTTAGCGCGAGGTCGGGAGCAGTACTTC. Translating gives CASSLARGREQYF.

This chain joins TRBV24-1 and TRBJ2-2; TRBD2 might be the D (6 bases). CDR1 is KGHDR and CDR2 is SFDVKD in the germline V gene. Trimming took off 1 base at V and 3 bases at J, with 11 bases between the two ends. The CDR3 has 16 amino acids. This chain's CDR3 is CATSDLRGKDTGELFF. DNA of the CDR3: TGTGCCACCAGTGATTTACGGGGGAAAGACACCGGGGAGCTGTTTTTT.

This clonotype was recorded at least ten times. The rearrangement joins TRBV20-1 to TRBJ2-2, with unresolved D. This CDR3 has 18 residues. CDR1 DFQATT and CDR2 SNEGSKA come from the germline V gene (reference sequence). V was pared by 1 base and J by 0 bases, with 18 bases between. CDR3 region: CSARVKLMTQPNTGELFF. The CDR3 region has the DNA TGCAGTGCTAGAGTTAAGCTCATGACACAACCGAACACCGGGGAGCTGTTTTTT.

Only a few counts were recorded for this clonotype. V is TRBV6-5 and J is TRBJ2-7, with D perhaps TRBD1 (7 bases). The CDR3 sequence is 17 residues long. The germline V and J ends were trimmed by 2 bases and 3 bases, with 20 bases remaining between them. Germline V CDR1 and CDR2: MNHEY, SVGAGI. The CDR3 reads CASSYNLGGTVRYEQYF. The CDR3 region has the DNA TGTGCCAGCAGTTACAACTTAGGCGGGACAGTCCGCTACGAGCAGTACTTC.

The rearrangement links TRBV5-1 to TRBJ1-1, with D possibly being TRBD1 (5 bases). Trimming shortened V by 1 base and J by 1 base, and 8 bases separated the two germline ends. CDR3 size: 14 residues. Germline V lookup: CDR1 SGHRS, CDR2 YFSETQ. The CDR3 protein is CASSLPGPNTEAFF. CDR3 nucleotide sequence: TGCGCCAGCAGCTTGCCGGGGCCGAACACTGAAGCTTTCTTT.

This clonotype was found many times. The chain joins TRBV5-1 to TRBJ2-5; TRBD2 aligns across 10 bases. J was trimmed by 5 bases and V by 0 bases; bases with no gene match: 4. Germline lookup yields CDR1 SGHRS and CDR2 YFSETQ. The CDR3 runs 15 residues. The CDR3 reads CASSLDSSGSETQYF. CDR3 nucleotide sequence: TGCGCCAGCAGCTTGGATTCTAGCGGGAGTGAGACCCAGTACTTC.

This clonotype was seen many times. A junction end diverges from the germline sequence, so it may reflect a read error. The chain recombines TRBV29-1 with TRBJ2-7, with a possible D match to TRBD1 (6 bases). Germline lookup yields CDR1 SQVTM and CDR2 ANQGSEA. The CDR3 is 13 residues long. CDR3 region: CSAEQGTPYEQYF. The CDR3, as DNA: TGCAGCGCTGAACAGGGAACTCCCTACGAGCAGTACTTC.

The V call is TRBV3-1, the J call TRBJ2-7; 8 bases line up with TRBD2. This CDR3 comprises 14 residues. Germline loops: CDR1 LGHDT, CDR2 YNNKEL (reference sequence). Trimming took 4 bases from V and 5 from J; bases not matched to a gene: 7. CDR3 protein: CASSPGLVSNEQYF. Here the CDR3 DNA reads TGTGCCAGCAGCCCGGGACTAGTATCTAACGAGCAGTACTTC.